The 14 T cell receptor beta chains given below trace back to one sample, sequenced in a study of T-cell memory formation after mild COVID-19. TCRdb re-called the 5' RACE reads with MiXCR, one entry per CDR3 protein. The sample yields 150,000 to 200,000 distinct CDR3 sequences, roughly 17% seen once. The sample taken for sequencing was PBMCs or a T cell subset sorted from them (not recorded which). These TCRs come from an adult woman who had mild COVID-19 (a few samples of this study predate the infection). Cell type and time point are not known.

The V call is TRBV14, the J call TRBJ1-1, with 10 bases identical to TRBD1. V dropped 1 base and J dropped 4; count of bases not matched to a gene: 6. The CDR3 totals 16 residues. Germline CDR1 is SGHDN and CDR2 is FVKESK. CDR3 amino acids: CASSQGQGAWSTEAFF. The CDR3 nucleotides are TGTGCCAGCAGCCAAGGACAGGGGGCTTGGAGCACTGAAGCTTTCTTT.

The table lists this clonotype with a few counts. The V call is TRBV24-1, the J call TRBJ2-2; D gene uncertain. The CDR3 totals 13 residues. Germline CDR1 is KGHDR and CDR2 is SFDVKD. V was pared by 2 bases and J by 9 bases, with 9 bases between. The DNA for the CDR3 is TGTGCCACCAGTGATTCTCTGGGCCGGGAGCTGTTTTTT. Residues: CATSDSLGRELFF.

This chain uses TRBV5-1 with TRBJ2-5; D is uncertain. The V and J ends lost 1 base and 5 bases respectively, with 9 bases between them. This CDR3 comprises 13 residues. Germline CDR1 SGHRS, CDR2 YFSETQ. CDR3 coding DNA: TGCGCCAGCAGCTTGAGGCCACGGGAGACCCAGTACTTC. Translated: CASSLRPRETQYF.

In its sample, this clonotype was seen a few times. V gene TRBV9 combines with J gene TRBJ2-5, with D maybe TRBD1 (5 bases). This CDR3 contains 14 residues. In germline, CDR1 is SGDLS, CDR2 YYNGEE. The ends were cut back, 3 bases at V and 4 bases at J, with 13 bases in the middle. CDR3 nucleotide sequence: TGTGCCAGCAGCGCCTTTAGGGGCCCAGAGACCCAGTACTTC. It translates to CASSAFRGPETQYF. The variable domain in full, with the rest retrieved from reference TRBV9 and TRBJ2-5, is DSGVTQTPKHLITATGQRVTLRCSPRSGDLSVYWYQQSLDQGLQFLIQYYNGEERAKGNILERFSAQQFPDLHSELNLSSLELGDSALYFCASSAFRGPETQYFGPGTRLLVL.

This clonotype was counted a few times. This chain uses TRBV19 with TRBJ1-5; D unresolved. This CDR3 has 12 residues. The V and J ends lost 0 bases and 7 bases respectively, with 4 bases between them. Germline V CDR1 and CDR2: LNHDA, SQIVND (reference sequence). CDR3 protein: CASSIERQPQHF. The DNA of the CDR3 is TGTGCCAGTAGTATAGAAAGACAGCCCCAGCATTTT. The full variable domain, completed using reference TRBV19 and TRBJ1-5, is DGGITQSPKYLFRKEGQNVTLSCEQNLNHDAMYWYRQDPGQGLRLIYYSQIVNDFQKGDIAEGYSVSREKKESFPLTVTSAQKNPTAFYLCASSIERQPQHFGDGTRLSIL.

The V call is TRBV20-1, the J call TRBJ1-5, with D unresolved. V lost 6 bases to trimming and J lost 5 bases, with 29 bases between them. The CDR3 consists of 18 residues. CDR1 is DFQATT, CDR2 SNEGSKA, per germline (reference sequence). As DNA, the CDR3 is TGCAGTGCGAGACGGTTGGGCAGCCCTCCTCGAAATGATCAGCCCCAGCATTTT. Its translation is CSARRLGSPPRNDQPQHF.

This sequence joins TRBV25-1 and TRBJ1-2, with D possibly matching TRBD1 (5 bases). Per the germline V gene, CDR1 is MGHDK and CDR2 is SYGVNS. The CDR3 sequence is 14 residues long. Trimming stripped 5 bases from V and 2 bases from J, with 12 bases between. CDR3: CASSSGTGNYGYTF. The CDR3 region has the DNA TGTGCCAGCAGTTCGGGGACTGGAAACTATGGCTACACCTTC.

This clonotype was picked up a small number of times. CDR3 bases: TGTGCCAGCAGCATGGGGGTAGGAGAGACCCAGTACTTC. Its protein product is CASSMGVGETQYF. The V and J genes are TRBV7-9 and TRBJ2-5, with D perhaps matching TRBD1 or TRBD2 (5 bases each). The CDR3 is made up of 13 amino acids. Germline CDR1 is SEHNR and CDR2 is FQNEAQ (reference sequence). Trimming took 5 bases from V and 4 from J, leaving 11 bases between them.

The sample holds a few counts of this clonotype. The chain is built from TRBV18 and TRBJ2-3; the match to TRBD2 covers 13 bases. CDR1 is KGHSH, CDR2 LQKENI, per germline. The CDR3 length is 17 residues. V trimming: 3 bases; J trimming: 0 bases; junction bases outside the gene matches: 3. In nucleotides, the CDR3 is TGTGCCAGCTCACCGGGACTAGCGGGAACTAGCACAGATACGCAGTATTTT. Amino acids: CASSPGLAGTSTDTQYF.

The chain joins TRBV5-1 to TRBJ1-2, with D unresolved. Germline CDR1 and CDR2: SGHRS and YFSETQ. The ends were cut back, 0 bases at V and 1 base at J, with 10 bases in the middle. The CDR3 sequence is 15 residues long. The CDR3 nucleotides read TGCGCCAGCAGCTTGGATCCGGGGATTAACTATGGCTACACCTTC. Translation: CASSLDPGINYGYTF.

In this sample, this clonotype turned up a few times. The rearrangement uses TRBV12-3 or TRBV12-4 and TRBJ1-5; D not resolved. The V end was cut by 3 bases, the J end by 3 bases, with 12 bases between. The CDR3 totals 15 residues. This CDR3 reads CASSFVRTSNQPQHF. The CDR3 DNA follows: TGTGCCAGCAGTTTCGTCCGGACTTCCAATCAGCCCCAGCATTTT.

This clonotype was detected a few times. The V gene is TRBV7-2, the J gene TRBJ2-7, with D perhaps matching TRBD2 (6 bases). Between the trimmed V and J ends, which lost 0 bases and 7 bases, there was a span of 7 bases. Germline CDR1 reads SGHTA; CDR2 reads FQGNSA. The CDR3 has 12 amino acids. This chain's CDR3 is CASSLAGLEQYF. CDR3 coding DNA: TGTGCCAGCAGCTTAGCGGGACTTGAGCAGTACTTC. The full variable domain, in which reference TRBV7-2 and TRBJ2-7 provide the parts outside the CDR3, is GAGVSQSPSNKVTEKGKDVELRCDPISGHTALYWYRQSLGQGLEFLIYFQGNSAPDKSGLPSDRFSAERTGGSVSTLTIQRTQQEDSAVYLCASSLAGLEQYFGPGTRLTVT.

The rearrangement uses TRBV12-3 or TRBV12-4 and TRBJ2-1; possibly TRBD2 for D (5 bases). The V end lost 1 base, the J end lost 6 bases, and 10 bases lay between the germline ends. This CDR3 comprises 14 residues. The CDR3 spells CASSLGASFNEQFF. The CDR3 nucleotides read TGTGCCAGCAGTTTAGGTGCTAGCTTCAATGAGCAGTTCTTC.

The chain has TRBV2 and TRBJ2-2; D remains unclear. V was trimmed by 7 bases and J by 1 base, leaving 10 bases between them. This CDR3 comprises 14 residues. CDR1 is SNHLY, CDR2 FYNNEI, per germline. The CDR3: CASTPEQNTGELFF. The DNA for the CDR3 is TGTGCCAGCACCCCGGAACAGAACACCGGGGAGCTGTTTTTT.